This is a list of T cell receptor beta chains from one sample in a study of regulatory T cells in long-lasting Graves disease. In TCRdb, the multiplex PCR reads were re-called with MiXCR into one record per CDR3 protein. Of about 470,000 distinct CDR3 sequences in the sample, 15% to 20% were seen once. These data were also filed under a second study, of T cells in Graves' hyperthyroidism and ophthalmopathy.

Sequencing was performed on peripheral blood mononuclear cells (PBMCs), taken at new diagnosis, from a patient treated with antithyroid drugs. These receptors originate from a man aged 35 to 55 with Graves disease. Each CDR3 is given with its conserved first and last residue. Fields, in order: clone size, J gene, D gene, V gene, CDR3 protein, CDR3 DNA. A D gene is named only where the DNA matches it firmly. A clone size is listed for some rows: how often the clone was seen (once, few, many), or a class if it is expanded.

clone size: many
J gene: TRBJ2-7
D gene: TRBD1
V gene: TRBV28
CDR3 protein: CASRWDRGYEQYF
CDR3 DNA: TGTGCCAGCAGATGGGACAGGGGGTACGAGCAGTACTTC

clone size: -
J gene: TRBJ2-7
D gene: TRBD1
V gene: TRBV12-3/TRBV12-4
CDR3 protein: CASSLERQGAGEQYF
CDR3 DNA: TGTGCCAGCAGTTTAGAGCGGCAGGGGGCAGGGGAGCAGTACTTC

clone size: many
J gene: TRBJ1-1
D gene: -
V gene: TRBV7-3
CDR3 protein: CASSLTRIRNTEAFF
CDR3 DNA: TGTGCCAGCAGCTTAACGCGGATAAGGAACACTGAAGCTTTCTTT

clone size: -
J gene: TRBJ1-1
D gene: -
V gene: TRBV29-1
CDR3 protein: CSGGRGQITEAFF
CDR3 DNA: TGCAGCGGAGGCAGGGGCCAAATAACTGAAGCTTTCTTT

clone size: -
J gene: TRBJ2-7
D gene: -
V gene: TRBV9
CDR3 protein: CASSVTGGDGQYF
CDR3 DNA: TGTGCCAGCAGCGTAACCGGGGGCGACGGGCAGTACTTC

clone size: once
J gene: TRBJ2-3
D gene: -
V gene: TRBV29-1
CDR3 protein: CSVTRGERTDTQYF
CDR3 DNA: TGCAGCGTTACCAGGGGGGAACGCACAGATACGCAGTATTTT

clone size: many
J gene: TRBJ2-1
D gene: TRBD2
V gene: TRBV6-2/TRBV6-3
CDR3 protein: CASSYVAGRSSYNEQFF
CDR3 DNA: TGTGCCAGCAGTTACGTAGCGGGCCGGAGCTCCTACAATGAGCAGTTCTTC

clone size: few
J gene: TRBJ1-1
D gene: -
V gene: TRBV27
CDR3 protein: CASSASTVWDRDTEAFF
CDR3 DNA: TGTGCCAGCAGTGCCTCGACAGTTTGGGATCGAGACACTGAAGCTTTCTTT

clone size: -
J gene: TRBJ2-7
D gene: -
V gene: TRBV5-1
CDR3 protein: CASSVRGGSYEQYF
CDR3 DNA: TGCGCCAGCAGTGTTAGGGGAGGCTCCTACGAGCAGTACTTC

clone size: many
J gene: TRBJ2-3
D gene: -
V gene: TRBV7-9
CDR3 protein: CASSFSAQKGTDTQYF
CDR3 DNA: TGTGCCAGCAGCTTTTCGGCTCAAAAAGGAACGGATACGCAGTATTTT

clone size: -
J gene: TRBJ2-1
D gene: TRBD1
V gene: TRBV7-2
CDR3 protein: CASSKGTGDEQFF
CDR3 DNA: TGTGCCAGCAGCAAAGGGACAGGGGATGAGCAGTTCTTC

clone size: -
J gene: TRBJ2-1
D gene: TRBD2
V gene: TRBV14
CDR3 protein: CASSQDKGLAGGSNEQFF
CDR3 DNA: TGTGCCAGCAGCCAAGATAAGGGACTAGCGGGAGGTAGTAATGAGCAGTTCTTC

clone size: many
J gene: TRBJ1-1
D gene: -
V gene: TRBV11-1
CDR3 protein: CASSTRGQTEAFF
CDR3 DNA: TGTGCCAGCAGCACCCGGGGACAAACTGAAGCTTTCTTT

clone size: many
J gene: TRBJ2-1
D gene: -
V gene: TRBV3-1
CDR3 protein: CASSQGTSYEQFF
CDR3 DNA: TGTGCCAGCAGCCAGGGCACTAGCTATGAGCAGTTCTTC

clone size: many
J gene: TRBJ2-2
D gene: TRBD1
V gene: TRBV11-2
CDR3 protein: CASSDRGVTGELFF
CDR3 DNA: TGTGCCAGCTCCGACAGGGGTGTCACCGGGGAGCTGTTTTTT

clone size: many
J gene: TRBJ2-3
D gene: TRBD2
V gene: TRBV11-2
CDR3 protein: CASSLGLARSVDTQYF
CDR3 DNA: TGTGCCAGCAGCTTGGGACTAGCGAGATCCGTAGATACGCAGTATTTT

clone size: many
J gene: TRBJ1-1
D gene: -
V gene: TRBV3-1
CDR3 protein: CASSPSGDTEAFF
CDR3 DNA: TGTGCCAGCAGTCCTTCAGGGGACACTGAAGCTTTCTTT

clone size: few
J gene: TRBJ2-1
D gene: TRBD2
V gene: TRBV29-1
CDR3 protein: CSVEGLAGGNSYNEQFF
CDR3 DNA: TGCAGCGTTGAAGGACTAGCGGGAGGAAACTCCTACAATGAGCAGTTCTTC

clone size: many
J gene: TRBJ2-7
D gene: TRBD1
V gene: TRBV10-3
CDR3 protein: CATATGITYEQYF
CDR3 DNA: TGTGCCACTGCGACAGGGATTACCTACGAGCAGTACTTC

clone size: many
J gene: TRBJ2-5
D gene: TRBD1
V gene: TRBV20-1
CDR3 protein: CSATDGRGLMGETQYF
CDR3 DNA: TGCAGTGCTACGGACGGCAGGGGGCTGATGGGAGAGACCCAGTACTTC

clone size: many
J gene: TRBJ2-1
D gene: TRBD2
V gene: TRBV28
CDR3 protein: CASSLTSDINEQFF
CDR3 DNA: TGTGCCAGCAGTTTAACTAGCGACATCAATGAGCAGTTCTTC

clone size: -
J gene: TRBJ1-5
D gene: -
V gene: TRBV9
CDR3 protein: CASSVGFGGQPQHF
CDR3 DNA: TGTGCCAGCAGCGTCGGGTTCGGGGGTCAGCCCCAGCATTTT

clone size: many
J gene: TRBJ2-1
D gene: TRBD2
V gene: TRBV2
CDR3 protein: CASSEGGLAGGNEQFF
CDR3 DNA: TGTGCCAGCAGTGAAGGGGGACTAGCGGGAGGGAATGAGCAGTTCTTC

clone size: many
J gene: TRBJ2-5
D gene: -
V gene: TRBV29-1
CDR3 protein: CSVDQAAQETQYF
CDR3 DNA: TGCAGCGTTGACCAAGCGGCCCAAGAGACCCAGTACTTC

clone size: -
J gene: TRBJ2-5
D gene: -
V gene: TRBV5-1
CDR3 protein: CACSLDETQYF
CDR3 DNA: TGCGCCTGCAGCTTGGATGAGACCCAGTACTTC

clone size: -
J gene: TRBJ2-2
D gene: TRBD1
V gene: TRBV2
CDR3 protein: CASSGQGEDAFF
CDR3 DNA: TGTGCCAGCAGCGGACAGGGCGAGGATGCGTTTTTT

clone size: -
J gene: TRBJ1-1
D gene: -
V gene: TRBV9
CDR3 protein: CASSVGGGGNTEAFF
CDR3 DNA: TGTGCCAGCAGCGTAGGGGGAGGGGGGAACACTGAAGCTTTCTTT

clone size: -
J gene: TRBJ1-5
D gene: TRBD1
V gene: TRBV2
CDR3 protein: CASRGQGINQPQHF
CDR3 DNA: TGTGCCAGCAGGGGACAGGGGATAAATCAGCCCCAGCATTTT

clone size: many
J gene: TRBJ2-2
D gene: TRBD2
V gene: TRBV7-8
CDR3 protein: CASSLVGLAGTTYTGELFF
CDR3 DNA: TGTGCCAGCAGCTTAGTCGGACTAGCGGGAACGACTTACACCGGGGAGCTGTTTTTT

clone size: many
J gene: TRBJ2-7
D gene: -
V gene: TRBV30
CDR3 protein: CAWSFYKTGDSYEQYF
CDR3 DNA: TGTGCCTGGAGTTTCTACAAGACGGGGGACTCCTACGAGCAGTACTTC

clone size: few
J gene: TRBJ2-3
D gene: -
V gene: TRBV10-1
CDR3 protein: CASSEASTDTQYF
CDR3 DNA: TGCGCCAGCAGTGAGGCCAGCACAGATACGCAGTATTTT

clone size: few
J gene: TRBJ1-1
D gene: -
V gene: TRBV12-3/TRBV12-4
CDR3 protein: CASSFGRDTEAFF
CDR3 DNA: TGTGCCAGCAGTTTCGGTAGGGATACTGAAGCTTTCTTT

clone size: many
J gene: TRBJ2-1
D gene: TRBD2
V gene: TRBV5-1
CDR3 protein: CASSLEGSGSIGNEQFF
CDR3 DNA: TGCGCCAGCAGCTTGGAGGGTAGCGGGAGCATCGGGAATGAGCAGTTCTTC

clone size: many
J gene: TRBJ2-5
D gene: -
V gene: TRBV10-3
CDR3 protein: CATGRKETQYF
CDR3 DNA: TGTGCCACTGGCAGAAAGGAGACCCAGTACTTC

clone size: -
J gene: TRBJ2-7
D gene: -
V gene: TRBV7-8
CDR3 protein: CASSVGASRASYEQYF
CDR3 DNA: TGTGCCAGCAGCGTAGGTGCCTCAAGAGCCTCCTACGAGCAGTACTTC

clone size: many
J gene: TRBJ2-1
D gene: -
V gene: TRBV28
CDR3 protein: CASRVGRLLGEQFF
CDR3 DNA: TGTGCCAGCAGGGTGGGACGCCTTCTGGGTGAGCAGTTCTTC

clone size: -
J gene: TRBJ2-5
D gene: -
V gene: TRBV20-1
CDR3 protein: CSASKGRQETQYF
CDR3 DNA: TGCAGTGCTAGCAAGGGCCGCCAAGAGACCCAGTACTTC

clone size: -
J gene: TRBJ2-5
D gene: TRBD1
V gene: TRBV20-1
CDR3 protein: CSAKKTGQGPETQYF
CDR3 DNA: TGCAGTGCTAAAAAGACGGGACAGGGTCCGGAGACCCAGTACTTC

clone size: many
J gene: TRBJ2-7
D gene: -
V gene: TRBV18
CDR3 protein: CASSPGTEQYF
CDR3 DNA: TGTGCCAGCTCACCAGGGACCGAGCAGTACTTC

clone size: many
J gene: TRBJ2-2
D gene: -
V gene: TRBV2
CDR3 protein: CASSVGRNTGELFF
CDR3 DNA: TGTGCCAGCAGTGTCGGTAGAAACACCGGGGAGCTGTTTTTT

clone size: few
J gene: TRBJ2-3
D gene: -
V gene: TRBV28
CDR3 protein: CASSLLDGSQGAQYF
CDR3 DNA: TGTGCCAGCAGTTTACTAGACGGCTCCCAGGGTGCGCAGTATTTT

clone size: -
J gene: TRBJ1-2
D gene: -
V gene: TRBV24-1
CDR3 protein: CATSDLYYGCTF
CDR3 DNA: TGTGCCACCAGTGATTTATACTATGGCTGCACCTTC